This TCR beta chain stems from a study of PD-L1 blockade in urothelial cancer. Study information: Patients commenced intravenous atezolizumab, 1,200 mg every 3 weeks, around 2014. In the patient group, about 90% of the roughly 30 were males with bladder-origin urothelial cancer.

The V gene lost 7 bases and the J gene lost 1 base, with 7 bases spanning the gap. The CDR3 runs 12 residues. CDR1 is SGHVS, CDR2 FNYEAQ, per germline. The method was immunoSEQ multiplex PCR; TCRdb's version includes in-frame clones alone and lacks a portion of them. Of roughly 120,000 clones listed, about four fifths are singletons. Described time point: pretreatment peripheral blood. This sequence originates from a man aged 45-60 years with urothelial cancer. J is TRBJ1-1 and V is TRBV7-6, with TRBD1 as a possible D gene (6 bases). Here the sequenced sample was PBMCs, taken around atezolizumab (anti-PD-L1) treatment. The DNA of the CDR3 is TGTGCCAGCAAGACAGGGAACACTGAAGCTTTCTTT. This codes for CASKTGNTEAFF. Using reference TRBV7-6 and TRBJ1-1 for the parts outside the CDR3, the full variable domain is GAGVSQSPRYKVTKRGQDVALRCDPISGHVSLYWYRQALGQGPEFLTYFNYEAQQDKSGLPNDRFSAERPEGSISTLTIQRTEQRDSAMYRCASKTGNTEAFFGQGTRLTVV.